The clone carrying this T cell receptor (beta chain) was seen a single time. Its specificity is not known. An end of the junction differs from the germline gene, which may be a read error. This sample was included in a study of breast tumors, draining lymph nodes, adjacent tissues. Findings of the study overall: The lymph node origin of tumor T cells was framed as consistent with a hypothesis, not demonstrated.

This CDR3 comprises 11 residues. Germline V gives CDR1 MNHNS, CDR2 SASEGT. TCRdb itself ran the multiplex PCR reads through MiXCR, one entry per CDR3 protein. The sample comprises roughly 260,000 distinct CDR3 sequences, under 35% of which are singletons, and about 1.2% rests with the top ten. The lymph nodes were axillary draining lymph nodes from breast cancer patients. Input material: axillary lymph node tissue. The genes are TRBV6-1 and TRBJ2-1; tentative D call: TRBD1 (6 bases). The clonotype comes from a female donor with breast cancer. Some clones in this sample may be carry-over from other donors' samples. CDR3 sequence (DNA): TGTGCCAGCAGTGGGGACAATGGGCAGTTCTTC. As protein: CASSGDNGQFF.